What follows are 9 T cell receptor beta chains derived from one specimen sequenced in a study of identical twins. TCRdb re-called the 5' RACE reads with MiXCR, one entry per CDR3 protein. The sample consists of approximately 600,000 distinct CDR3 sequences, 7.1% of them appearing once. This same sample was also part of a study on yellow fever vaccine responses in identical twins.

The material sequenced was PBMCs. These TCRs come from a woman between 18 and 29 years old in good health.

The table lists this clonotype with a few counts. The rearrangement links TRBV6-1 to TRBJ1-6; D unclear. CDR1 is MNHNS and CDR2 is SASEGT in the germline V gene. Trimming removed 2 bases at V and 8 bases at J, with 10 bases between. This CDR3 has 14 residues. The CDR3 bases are TGTGCCAGCAGTGAATATGGACCAGATTCACCCCTCCACTTT. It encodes CASSEYGPDSPLHF.

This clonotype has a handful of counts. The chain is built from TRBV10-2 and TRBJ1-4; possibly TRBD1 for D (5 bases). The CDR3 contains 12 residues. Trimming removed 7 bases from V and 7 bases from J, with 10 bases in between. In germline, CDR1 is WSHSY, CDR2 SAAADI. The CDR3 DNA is TGCGCCAGCAAATCGGGGGGTGAAAAACTGTTTTTT. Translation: CASKSGGEKLFF.

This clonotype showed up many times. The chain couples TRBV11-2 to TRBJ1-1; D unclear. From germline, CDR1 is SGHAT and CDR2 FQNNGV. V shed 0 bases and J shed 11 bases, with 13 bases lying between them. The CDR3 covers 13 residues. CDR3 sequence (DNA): TGTGCCAGCAGCTTAGAGGGCGGAGGCACCGCTTTCTTT. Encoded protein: CASSLEGGGTAFF.

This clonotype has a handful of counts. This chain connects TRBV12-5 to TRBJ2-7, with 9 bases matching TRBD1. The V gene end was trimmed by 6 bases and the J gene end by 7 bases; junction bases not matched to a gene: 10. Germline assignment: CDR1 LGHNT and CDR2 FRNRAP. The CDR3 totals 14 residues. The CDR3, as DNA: TGTGCTAGTGGACTTGGACAGGGGCTTTGGGAGCAGTACTTC. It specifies CASGLGQGLWEQYF.

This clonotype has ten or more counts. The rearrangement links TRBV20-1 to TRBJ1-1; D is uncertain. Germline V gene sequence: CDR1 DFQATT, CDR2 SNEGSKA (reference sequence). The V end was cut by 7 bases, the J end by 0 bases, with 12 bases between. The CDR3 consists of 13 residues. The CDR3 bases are TGCAGTGTGAATAGACACTTGAACACTGAAGCTTTCTTT. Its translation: CSVNRHLNTEAFF.

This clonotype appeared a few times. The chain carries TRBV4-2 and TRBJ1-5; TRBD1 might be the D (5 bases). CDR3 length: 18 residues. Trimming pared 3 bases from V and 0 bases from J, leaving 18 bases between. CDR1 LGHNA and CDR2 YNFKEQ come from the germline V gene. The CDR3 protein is CASSHSGHLVSSNQPQHF. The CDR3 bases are TGTGCCAGCAGCCACAGTGGACACCTCGTCTCTAGCAATCAGCCCCAGCATTTT.

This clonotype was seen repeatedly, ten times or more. CDR3 coding DNA: TGTGCCAGCACCTCGGGGGGACAAACTAGCTCCTATAATTCACCCCTCCACTTT. As protein: CASTSGGQTSSYNSPLHF. The rearrangement joins TRBV12-3 or TRBV12-4 to TRBJ1-6; TRBD1 might be the D (6 bases). V was trimmed by 7 bases and J by 0 bases, leaving 19 bases between them. The CDR3 is 18 residues long.

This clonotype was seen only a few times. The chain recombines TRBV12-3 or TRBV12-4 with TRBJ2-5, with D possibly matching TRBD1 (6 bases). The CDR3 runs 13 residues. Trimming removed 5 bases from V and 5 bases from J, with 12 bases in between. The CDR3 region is CASSGRGFETQYF. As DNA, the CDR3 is TGTGCCAGCAGTGGAAGGGGGTTTGAGACCCAGTACTTC.

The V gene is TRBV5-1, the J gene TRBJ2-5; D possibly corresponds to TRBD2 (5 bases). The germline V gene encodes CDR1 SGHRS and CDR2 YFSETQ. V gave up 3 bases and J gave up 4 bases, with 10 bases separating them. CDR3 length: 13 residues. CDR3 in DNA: TGCGCCAGCAGCTCTCTAGCTGCAGAGACCCAGTACTTC. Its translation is CASSSLAAETQYF.